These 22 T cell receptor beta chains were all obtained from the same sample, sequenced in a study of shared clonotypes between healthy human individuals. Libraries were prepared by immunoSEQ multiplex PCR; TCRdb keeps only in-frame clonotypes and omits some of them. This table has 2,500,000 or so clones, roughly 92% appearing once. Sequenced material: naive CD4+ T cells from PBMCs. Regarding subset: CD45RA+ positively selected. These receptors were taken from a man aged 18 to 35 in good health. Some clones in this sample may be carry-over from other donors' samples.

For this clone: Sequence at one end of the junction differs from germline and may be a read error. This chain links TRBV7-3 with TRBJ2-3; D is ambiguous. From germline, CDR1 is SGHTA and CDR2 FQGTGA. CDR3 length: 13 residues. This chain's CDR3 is CASRLTYTDTQYF. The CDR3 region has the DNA TGTGCCAGCAGATTAACATACACAGATACGCAGTATTTT.

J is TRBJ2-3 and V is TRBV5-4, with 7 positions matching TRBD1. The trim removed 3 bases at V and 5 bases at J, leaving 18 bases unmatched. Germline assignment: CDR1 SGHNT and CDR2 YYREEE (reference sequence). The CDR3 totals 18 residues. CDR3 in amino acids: CASSSLLDRAERVDTQYF. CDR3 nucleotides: TGTGCCAGCAGCTCTCTCCTAGACAGGGCCGAACGCGTAGATACGCAGTATTTT.

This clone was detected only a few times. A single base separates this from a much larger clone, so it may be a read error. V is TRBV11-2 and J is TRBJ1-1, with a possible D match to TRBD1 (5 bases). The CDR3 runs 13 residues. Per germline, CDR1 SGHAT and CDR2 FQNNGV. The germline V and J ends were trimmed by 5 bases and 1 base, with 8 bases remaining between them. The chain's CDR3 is CASSRGRNTEAFF. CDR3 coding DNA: TGTGCCAGCAGCCGGGGACGGAACACTGAAGCTTTCTTT.

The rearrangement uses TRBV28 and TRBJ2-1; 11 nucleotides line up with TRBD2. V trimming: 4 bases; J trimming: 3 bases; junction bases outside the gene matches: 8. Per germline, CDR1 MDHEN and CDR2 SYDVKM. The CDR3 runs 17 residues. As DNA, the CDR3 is TGTGCCAGCAGTTCAAAAACTAGCGGGAGCCTCTACAATGAGCAGTTCTTC. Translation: CASSSKTSGSLYNEQFF.

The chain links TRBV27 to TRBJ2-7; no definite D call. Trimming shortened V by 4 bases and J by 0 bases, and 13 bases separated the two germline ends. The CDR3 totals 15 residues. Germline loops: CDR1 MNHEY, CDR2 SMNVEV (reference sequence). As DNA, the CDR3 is TGTGCCAGCAGTTCCTCGCGGATTTACTCCTACGAGCAGTACTTC. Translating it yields CASSSSRIYSYEQYF.

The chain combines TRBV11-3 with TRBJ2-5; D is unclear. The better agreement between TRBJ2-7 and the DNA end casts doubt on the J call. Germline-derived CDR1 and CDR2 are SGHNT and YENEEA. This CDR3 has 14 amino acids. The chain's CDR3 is CASSSQGWSYEQYF. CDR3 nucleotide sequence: TGTGCCAGCAGCAGTCAAGGCTGGTCCTACGAGCAGTACTTC.

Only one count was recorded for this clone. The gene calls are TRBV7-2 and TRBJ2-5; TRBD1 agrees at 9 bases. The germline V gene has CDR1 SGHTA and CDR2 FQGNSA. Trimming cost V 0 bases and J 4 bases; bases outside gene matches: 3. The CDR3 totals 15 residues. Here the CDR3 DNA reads TGTGCCAGCAGCTTAGCGGGACAGGGTTCAGAGACCCAGTACTTC. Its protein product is CASSLAGQGSETQYF.

The CDR3 nucleotides are TGTGCCAGCAGCTTAGATGGGAGAACAGATACGCAGTATTTT. Amino acids: CASSLDGRTDTQYF. The chain joins TRBV7-9 to TRBJ2-3; D is perhaps TRBD2 (5 bases). Germline CDR1 SEHNR, CDR2 FQNEAQ (reference sequence). The CDR3 covers 14 residues. V was trimmed by 1 base and J by 3 bases, leaving 8 bases between them.

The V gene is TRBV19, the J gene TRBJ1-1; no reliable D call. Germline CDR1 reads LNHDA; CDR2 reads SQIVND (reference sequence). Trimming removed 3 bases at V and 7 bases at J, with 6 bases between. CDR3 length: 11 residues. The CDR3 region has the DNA TGTGCCAGTAGTATCTGGGGTGAAGCTTTCTTT. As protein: CASSIWGEAFF.

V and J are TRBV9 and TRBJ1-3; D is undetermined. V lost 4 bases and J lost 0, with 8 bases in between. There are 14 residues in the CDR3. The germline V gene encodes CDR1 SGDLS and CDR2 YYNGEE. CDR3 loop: CASSSTTSGNTIYF. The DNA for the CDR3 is TGTGCCAGCAGCTCGACAACCTCTGGAAACACCATATATTTT.

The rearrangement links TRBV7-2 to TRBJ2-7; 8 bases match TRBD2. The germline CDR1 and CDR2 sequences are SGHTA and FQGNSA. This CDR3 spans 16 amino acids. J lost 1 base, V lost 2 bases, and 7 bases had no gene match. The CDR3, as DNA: TGTGCCAGCAGCTTAAAGGTGGCTAGCGGGTCCTACGAGCAGTACTTC. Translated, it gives CASSLKVASGSYEQYF. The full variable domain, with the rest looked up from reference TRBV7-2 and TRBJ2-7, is GAGVSQSPSNKVTEKGKDVELRCDPISGHTALYWYRQSLGQGLEFLIYFQGNSAPDKSGLPSDRFSAERTGGSVSTLTIQRTQQEDSAVYLCASSLKVASGSYEQYFGPGTRLTVT.

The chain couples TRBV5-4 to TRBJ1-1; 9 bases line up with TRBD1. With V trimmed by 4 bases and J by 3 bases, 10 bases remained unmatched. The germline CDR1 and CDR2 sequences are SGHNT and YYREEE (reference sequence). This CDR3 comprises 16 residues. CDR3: CASSTWTGVVDTEAFF. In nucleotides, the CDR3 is TGTGCCAGCAGCACGTGGACAGGGGTCGTCGACACTGAAGCTTTCTTT.

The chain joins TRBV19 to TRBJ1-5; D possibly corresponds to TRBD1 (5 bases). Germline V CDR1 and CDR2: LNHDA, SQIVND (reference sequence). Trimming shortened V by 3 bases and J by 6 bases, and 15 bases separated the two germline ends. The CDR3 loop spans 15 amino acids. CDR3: CASSMWAGSGQPQHF. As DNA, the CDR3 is TGTGCCAGTAGTATGTGGGCAGGGAGTGGTCAGCCCCAGCATTTT.

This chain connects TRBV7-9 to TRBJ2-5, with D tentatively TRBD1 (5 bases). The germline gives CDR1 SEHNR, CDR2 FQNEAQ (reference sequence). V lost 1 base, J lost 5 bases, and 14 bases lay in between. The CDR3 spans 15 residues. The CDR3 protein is CASSLGNPGKETQYF. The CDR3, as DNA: TGTGCCAGCAGCTTAGGTAATCCAGGGAAGGAGACCCAGTACTTC. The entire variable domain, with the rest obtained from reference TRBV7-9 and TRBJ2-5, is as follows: DTGVSQNPRHKITKRGQNVTFRCDPISEHNRLYWYRQTLGQGPEFLTYFQNEAQLEKSRLLSDRFSAERPKGSFSTLEIQRTEQGDSAMYLCASSLGNPGKETQYFGPGTRLLVL.

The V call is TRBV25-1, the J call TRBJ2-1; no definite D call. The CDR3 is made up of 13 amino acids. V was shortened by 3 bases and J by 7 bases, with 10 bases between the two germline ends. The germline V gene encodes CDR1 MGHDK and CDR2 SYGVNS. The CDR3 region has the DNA TGTGCCAGCAGTGACTCCGGACGGAATGAGCAGTTCTTC. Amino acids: CASSDSGRNEQFF. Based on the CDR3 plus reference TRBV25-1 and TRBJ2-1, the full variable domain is EADIYQTPRYLVIGTGKKITLECSQTMGHDKMYWYQQDPGMELHLIHYSYGVNSTEKGDLSSESTVSRIRTEHFPLTLESARPSHTSQYLCASSDSGRNEQFFGPGTRLTVL.

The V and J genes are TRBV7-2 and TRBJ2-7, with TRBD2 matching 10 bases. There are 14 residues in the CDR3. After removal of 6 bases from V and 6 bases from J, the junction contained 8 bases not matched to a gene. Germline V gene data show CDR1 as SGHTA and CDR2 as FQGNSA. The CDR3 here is CASRSAGGPSEQYF. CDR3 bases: TGTGCCAGCAGGTCAGCGGGAGGGCCTAGCGAGCAGTACTTC.

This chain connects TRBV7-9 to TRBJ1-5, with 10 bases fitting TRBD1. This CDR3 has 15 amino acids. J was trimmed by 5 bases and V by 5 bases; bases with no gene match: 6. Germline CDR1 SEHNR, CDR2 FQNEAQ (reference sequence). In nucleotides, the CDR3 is TGTGCCAGCAGCCCAGTAGGGACAGGGGATCAGCCCCAGCATTTT. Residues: CASSPVGTGDQPQHF.

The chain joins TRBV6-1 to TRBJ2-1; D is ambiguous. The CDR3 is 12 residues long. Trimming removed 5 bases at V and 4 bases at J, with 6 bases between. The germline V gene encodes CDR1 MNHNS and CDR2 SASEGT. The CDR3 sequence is CASSIIYNEQFF. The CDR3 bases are TGTGCCAGCAGTATTATTTACAATGAGCAGTTCTTC.

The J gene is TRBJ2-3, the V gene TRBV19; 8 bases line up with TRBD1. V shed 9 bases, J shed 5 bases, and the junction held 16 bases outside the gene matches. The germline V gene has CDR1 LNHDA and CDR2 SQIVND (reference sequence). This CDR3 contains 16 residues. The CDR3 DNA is TGTGCCAGCCATGGACTGAGAGGACAGGGAATAGATACGCAGTATTTT. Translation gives CASHGLRGQGIDTQYF.

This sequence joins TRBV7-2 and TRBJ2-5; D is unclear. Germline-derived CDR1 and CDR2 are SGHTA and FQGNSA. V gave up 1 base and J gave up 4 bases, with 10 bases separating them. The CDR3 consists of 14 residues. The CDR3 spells CASSLVSTVETQYF. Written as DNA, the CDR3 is TGTGCCAGCAGCTTAGTGAGCACGGTAGAGACCCAGTACTTC. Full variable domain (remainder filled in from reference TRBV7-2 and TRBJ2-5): GAGVSQSPSNKVTEKGKDVELRCDPISGHTALYWYRQSLGQGLEFLIYFQGNSAPDKSGLPSDRFSAERTGGSVSTLTIQRTQQEDSAVYLCASSLVSTVETQYFGPGTRLLVL.

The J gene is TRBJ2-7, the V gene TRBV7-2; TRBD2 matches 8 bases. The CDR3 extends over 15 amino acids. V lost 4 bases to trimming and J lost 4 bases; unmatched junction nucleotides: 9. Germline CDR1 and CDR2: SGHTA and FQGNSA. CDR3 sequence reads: CASSSTSGDFYEQYF. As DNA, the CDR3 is TGTGCCAGCAGCTCTACTAGCGGCGACTTTTACGAGCAGTACTTC.

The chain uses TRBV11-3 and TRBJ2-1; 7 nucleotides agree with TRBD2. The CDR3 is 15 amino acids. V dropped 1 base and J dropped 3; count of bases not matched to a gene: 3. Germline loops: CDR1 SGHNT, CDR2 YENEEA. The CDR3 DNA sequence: TGTGCCAGCAGCTTAGGTGCGGGAGTCTACAATGAGCAGTTCTTC. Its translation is CASSLGAGVYNEQFF.